Listed below are T cell receptor beta chains from one sample, sequenced in a study of immune evolution from preneoplasia to lung adenocarcinoma. Sequencing used immunoSEQ multiplex PCR; TCRdb keeps in-frame clones, though not all of them. The sample has about 9,600 clones, roughly 89% seen once. The source material was FFPE invasive lung adenocarcinoma tissue. Receptors were obtained from a person aged 65 to 79 with invasive lung adenocarcinoma. The CDR3 runs from the conserved cysteine through the conserved F or W. A D gene is named only where the DNA matches it firmly. Some rows have no size entry. The others give once, few or many, or a class for an expanded clone.

clone size: .
D gene: .
V gene: TRBV19
J gene: TRBJ2-1
CDR3 DNA: TGTGCCAGTAGTATAGATGGGGATGAGCAGTTCTTC
CDR3 protein: CASSIDGDEQFF

clone size: .
D gene: .
V gene: TRBV29-1
J gene: TRBJ1-2
CDR3 DNA: TGCAGCGTTGACCAGGCCTATGGCTACACCTTC
CDR3 protein: CSVDQAYGYTF

clone size: .
D gene: TRBD2
V gene: TRBV11-2
J gene: TRBJ2-1
CDR3 DNA: TGTGCCAGCAGCTCCCCTGGTAGCGGGTCCTACAATGAGCAGTTCTTC
CDR3 protein: CASSSPGSGSYNEQFF

clone size: .
D gene: TRBD1
V gene: TRBV6-5
J gene: TRBJ2-7
CDR3 DNA: TGTGCCAGCAGTTATTCCGGGACAGGGGTCGAGCAGTACTTC
CDR3 protein: CASSYSGTGVEQYF

clone size: once
D gene: TRBD2
V gene: TRBV2
J gene: TRBJ2-7
CDR3 DNA: TGTGCCAGCACGTGGGGGGGACTAGCGGGACCTCCCTCCTACGAGCAGTACTTC
CDR3 protein: CASTWGGLAGPPSYEQYF

clone size: once
D gene: TRBD1
V gene: TRBV30
J gene: TRBJ1-5
CDR3 DNA: TGTGCCTGGAGTAAGGCCCTAACCGGGACAGGGGGCAATCAGCCCCAGCATTTT
CDR3 protein: CAWSKALTGTGGNQPQHF

clone size: .
D gene: TRBD2
V gene: TRBV28
J gene: TRBJ2-1
CDR3 DNA: TGTGCCAGCAGCCCATACGGGGAGGGCCCCAATGAGCAGTTCTTC
CDR3 protein: CASSPYGEGPNEQFF

clone size: once
D gene: TRBD1
V gene: TRBV29-1
J gene: TRBJ1-3
CDR3 DNA: TGCAGCGTGGTCACAGGGGGCGCTTTAATTGGAAACACCATATATTTT
CDR3 protein: CSVVTGGALIGNTIYF

clone size: .
D gene: .
V gene: TRBV28
J gene: TRBJ1-4
CDR3 DNA: TGTGCCAGCAGTTTCGAACTACTTAGGGAAAAACTGTTTTTT
CDR3 protein: CASSFELLREKLFF

clone size: .
D gene: .
V gene: TRBV5-4
J gene: TRBJ2-1
CDR3 DNA: TGTGCCAGCAGCTTGTCCGAGGGAGAAATAGTCAATGAGCAGTTCTTC
CDR3 protein: CASSLSEGEIVNEQFF

clone size: .
D gene: TRBD1
V gene: TRBV5-1
J gene: TRBJ2-3
CDR3 DNA: TGCGCCAGCAGCGACGACAGGGGAGCAGATACGCAGTATTTT
CDR3 protein: CASSDDRGADTQYF

clone size: .
D gene: .
V gene: TRBV7-9
J gene: TRBJ1-1
CDR3 DNA: TGTGCCAGCAGCTTAGAGGGCGCTGAAGCTTTCTTT
CDR3 protein: CASSLEGAEAFF

clone size: .
D gene: .
V gene: TRBV30
J gene: TRBJ2-7
CDR3 DNA: TGTGCCTGGAGTGTCCCCCGACCCGGACGGACGCCGTTTGGCGAGCAGTACTTC
CDR3 protein: CAWSVPRPGRTPFGEQYF

clone size: .
D gene: TRBD1
V gene: TRBV9
J gene: TRBJ1-1
CDR3 DNA: TGTGCCAGCAGCGTAGGGACAGGATACACTGAAGCTTTCTTT
CDR3 protein: CASSVGTGYTEAFF

clone size: once
D gene: TRBD1
V gene: TRBV11-1
J gene: TRBJ2-5
CDR3 DNA: TGTGCCAGCAGGAAAGGACAGGGGCAAGAGACCCAGTACTTC
CDR3 protein: CASRKGQGQETQYF

clone size: once
D gene: TRBD1
V gene: TRBV2
J gene: TRBJ2-2
CDR3 DNA: TGTGCCAGCAGTGAAGGACAGGGGGCTTCCGGGGAGCTGTTTTTT
CDR3 protein: CASSEGQGASGELFF

clone size: .
D gene: TRBD1
V gene: TRBV28
J gene: TRBJ1-2
CDR3 DNA: TGTGCCAGCAGGGGGGACAGGGGAAGTGGCTACACCTTC
CDR3 protein: CASRGDRGSGYTF

clone size: .
D gene: TRBD2
V gene: TRBV19
J gene: TRBJ2-1
CDR3 DNA: TGTGCCAGTAGCGTCCGGGACTACCCCGACAATGAGCAGTTCTTC
CDR3 protein: CASSVRDYPDNEQFF

clone size: .
D gene: TRBD2
V gene: TRBV28
J gene: TRBJ2-1
CDR3 DNA: TGTGCCAGCAGTCTAGCGGGGGCAAGCTCCTACAATGAGCAGTTCTTC
CDR3 protein: CASSLAGASSYNEQFF

clone size: .
D gene: TRBD1
V gene: TRBV28
J gene: TRBJ2-7
CDR3 DNA: TGTGCCAGCAGTTGGGACAGGGGGTCCTACGAGCAGTACTTC
CDR3 protein: CASSWDRGSYEQYF

clone size: .
D gene: .
V gene: TRBV9
J gene: TRBJ2-1
CDR3 DNA: TGTGCCAGCAGCGTAGGGGCGGGAATGCAGTTCTTC
CDR3 protein: CASSVGAGMQFF

clone size: .
D gene: .
V gene: TRBV6-6
J gene: TRBJ2-7
CDR3 DNA: TGTGCCAGCAGCACGACAGGTTCAGAGCAGTACTTC
CDR3 protein: CASSTTGSEQYF

clone size: .
D gene: .
V gene: TRBV9
J gene: TRBJ2-3
CDR3 DNA: TGTGCCAGCAGCGTAGGCGCGACTAGCACAGATACGCAGTATTTT
CDR3 protein: CASSVGATSTDTQYF

clone size: few
D gene: TRBD1
V gene: TRBV27
J gene: TRBJ2-1
CDR3 DNA: TGTGCCAGCAGCAGACCGACAGGGTTTGGTTCCTACAATGAGCAGTTCTTC
CDR3 protein: CASSRPTGFGSYNEQFF

clone size: .
D gene: .
V gene: TRBV28
J gene: TRBJ1-2
CDR3 DNA: TGTGCCAGCAGTGACCCTGGATTGAACTATGGCTACACCTTC
CDR3 protein: CASSDPGLNYGYTF

clone size: .
D gene: .
V gene: TRBV30
J gene: TRBJ1-5
CDR3 DNA: TGTGCCTGGAGTTCCAGGGAGGATCAGCCCCAGCATTTT
CDR3 protein: CAWSSREDQPQHF

clone size: .
D gene: .
V gene: TRBV6-1
J gene: TRBJ2-3
CDR3 DNA: TGTGCCAGCAGAAGGGAGTTTACGCAGTATTTT
CDR3 protein: CASRREFTQYF

clone size: .
D gene: .
V gene: TRBV14
J gene: TRBJ1-1
CDR3 DNA: TGTGCCAGCAGCCAAGGTTGGAACACTGAAGCTTTCTTT
CDR3 protein: CASSQGWNTEAFF

clone size: once
D gene: .
V gene: TRBV4-1
J gene: TRBJ1-2
CDR3 DNA: TGCGCCAGCAGCCAAGAAGGAGGCAGGAATAACTATGGCTACACCTTC
CDR3 protein: CASSQEGGRNNYGYTF

clone size: .
D gene: TRBD1
V gene: TRBV28
J gene: TRBJ1-2
CDR3 DNA: TGTGCCAGCAGCCCCACGACAGGGCCTAACTATGGCTACACCTTC
CDR3 protein: CASSPTTGPNYGYTF